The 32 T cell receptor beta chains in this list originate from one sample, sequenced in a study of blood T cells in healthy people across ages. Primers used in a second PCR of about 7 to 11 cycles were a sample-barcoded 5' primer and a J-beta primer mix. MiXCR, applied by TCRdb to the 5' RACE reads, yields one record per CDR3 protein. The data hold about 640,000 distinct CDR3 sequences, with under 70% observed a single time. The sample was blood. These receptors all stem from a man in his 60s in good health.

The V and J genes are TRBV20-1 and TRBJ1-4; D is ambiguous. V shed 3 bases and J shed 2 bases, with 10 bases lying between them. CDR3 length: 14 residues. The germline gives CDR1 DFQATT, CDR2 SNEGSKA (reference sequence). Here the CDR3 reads CSARRSGTNEKLFF. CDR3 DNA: TGCAGTGCTAGGAGGAGTGGTACTAATGAAAAACTGTTTTTT.

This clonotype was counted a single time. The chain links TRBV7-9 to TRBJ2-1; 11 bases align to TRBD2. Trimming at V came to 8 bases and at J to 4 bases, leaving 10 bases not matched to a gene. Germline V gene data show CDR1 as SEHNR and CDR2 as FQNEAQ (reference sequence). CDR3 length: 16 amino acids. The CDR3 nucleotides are TGTGCCAGCTTCTCCGCACTAGCGGGAGTTTACAATGAGCAGTTCTTC. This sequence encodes CASFSALAGVYNEQFF.

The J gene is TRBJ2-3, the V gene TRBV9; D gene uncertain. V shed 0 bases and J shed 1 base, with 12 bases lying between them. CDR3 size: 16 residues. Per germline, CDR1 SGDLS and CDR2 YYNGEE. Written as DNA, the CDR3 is TGTGCCAGCAGCGTAGTTGGGCGCAGCCGCACAGATACGCAGTATTTT. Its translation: CASSVVGRSRTDTQYF.

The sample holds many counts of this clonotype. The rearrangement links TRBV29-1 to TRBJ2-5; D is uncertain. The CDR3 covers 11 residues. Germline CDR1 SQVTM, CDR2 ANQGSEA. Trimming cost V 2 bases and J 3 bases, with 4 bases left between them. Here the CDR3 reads CSVETEETQYF. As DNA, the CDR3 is TGCAGCGTTGAAACCGAAGAGACCCAGTACTTC.

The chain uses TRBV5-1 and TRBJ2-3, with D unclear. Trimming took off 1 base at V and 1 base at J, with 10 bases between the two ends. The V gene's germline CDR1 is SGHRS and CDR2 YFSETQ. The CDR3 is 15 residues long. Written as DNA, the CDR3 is TGCGCCAGCAGCTTGAATGGCGAGGGCACAGATACGCAGTATTTT. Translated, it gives CASSLNGEGTDTQYF. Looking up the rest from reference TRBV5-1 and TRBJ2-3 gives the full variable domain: KAGVTQTPRYLIKTRGQQVTLSCSPISGHRSVSWYQQTPGQGLQFLFEYFSETQRNKGNFPGRFSGRQFSNSRSEMNVSTLELGDSALYLCASSLNGEGTDTQYFGPGTRLTVL.

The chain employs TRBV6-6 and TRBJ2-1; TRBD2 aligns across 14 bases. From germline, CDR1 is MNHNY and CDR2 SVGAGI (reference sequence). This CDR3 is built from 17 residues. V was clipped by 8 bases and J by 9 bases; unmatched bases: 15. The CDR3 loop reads CASLGAGTSGGGREQFF. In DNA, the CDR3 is TGTGCCAGCTTGGGGGCCGGGACTAGCGGGGGAGGACGTGAGCAGTTCTTC.

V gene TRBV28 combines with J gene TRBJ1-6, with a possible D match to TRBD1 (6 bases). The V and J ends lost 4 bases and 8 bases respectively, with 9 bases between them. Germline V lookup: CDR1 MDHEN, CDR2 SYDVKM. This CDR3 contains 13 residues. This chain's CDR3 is CASSWGPDSPLHF. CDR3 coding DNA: TGTGCCAGCAGTTGGGGGCCCGATTCACCCCTCCACTTT.

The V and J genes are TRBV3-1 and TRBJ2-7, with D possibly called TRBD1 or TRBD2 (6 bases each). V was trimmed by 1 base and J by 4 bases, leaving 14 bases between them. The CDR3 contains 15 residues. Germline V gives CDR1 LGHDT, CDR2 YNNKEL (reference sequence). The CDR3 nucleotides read TGTGCCAGCAGCCAAGCCCCGGGGGCCACGTACGAGCAGTACTTC. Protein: CASSQAPGATYEQYF.

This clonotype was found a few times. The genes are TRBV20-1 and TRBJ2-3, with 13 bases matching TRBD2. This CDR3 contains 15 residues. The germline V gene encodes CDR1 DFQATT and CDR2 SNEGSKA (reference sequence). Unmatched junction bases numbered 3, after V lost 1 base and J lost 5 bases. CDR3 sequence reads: CSARAGTSGIDTQYF. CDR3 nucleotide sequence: TGCAGTGCTAGAGCCGGGACTAGCGGGATAGATACGCAGTATTTT.

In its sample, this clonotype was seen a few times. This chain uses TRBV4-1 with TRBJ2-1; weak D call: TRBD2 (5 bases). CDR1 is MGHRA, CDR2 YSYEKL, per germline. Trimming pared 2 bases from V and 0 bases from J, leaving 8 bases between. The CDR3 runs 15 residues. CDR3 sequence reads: CASSQRGTSYNEQFF. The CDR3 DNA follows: TGCGCCAGCAGCCAACGGGGTACCTCCTACAATGAGCAGTTCTTC.

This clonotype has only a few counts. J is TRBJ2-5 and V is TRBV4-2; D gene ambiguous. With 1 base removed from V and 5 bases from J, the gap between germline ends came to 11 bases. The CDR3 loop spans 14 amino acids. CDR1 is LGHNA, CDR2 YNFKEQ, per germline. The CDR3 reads CASSQGASAETQYF. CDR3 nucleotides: TGTGCCAGCAGCCAAGGAGCAAGCGCGGAGACCCAGTACTTC.

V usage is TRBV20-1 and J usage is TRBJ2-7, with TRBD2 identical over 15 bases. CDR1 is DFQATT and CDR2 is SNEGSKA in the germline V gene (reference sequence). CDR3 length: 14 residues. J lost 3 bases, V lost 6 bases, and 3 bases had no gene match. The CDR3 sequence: CSARTSGRDYEQYF. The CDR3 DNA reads TGCAGTGCCCGGACTAGCGGGAGGGACTACGAGCAGTACTTC.

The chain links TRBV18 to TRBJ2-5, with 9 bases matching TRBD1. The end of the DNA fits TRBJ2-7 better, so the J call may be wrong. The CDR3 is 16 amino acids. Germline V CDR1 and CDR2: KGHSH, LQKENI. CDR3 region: CASSLNTGTGLYEQYF. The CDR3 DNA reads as TGTGCCAGCTCACTTAATACCGGGACAGGGCTCTACGAGCAGTACTTC.

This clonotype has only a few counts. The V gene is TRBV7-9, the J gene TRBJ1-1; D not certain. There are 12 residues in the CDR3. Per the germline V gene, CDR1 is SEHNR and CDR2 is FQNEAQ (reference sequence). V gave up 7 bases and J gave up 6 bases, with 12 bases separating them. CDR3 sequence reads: CASTRGTSEAFF. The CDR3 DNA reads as TGTGCCAGCACCAGAGGAACGTCTGAAGCTTTCTTT.

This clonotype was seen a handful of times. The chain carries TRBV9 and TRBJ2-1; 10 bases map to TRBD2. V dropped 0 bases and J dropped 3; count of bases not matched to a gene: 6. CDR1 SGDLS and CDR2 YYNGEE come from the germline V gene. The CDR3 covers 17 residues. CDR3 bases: TGTGCCAGCAGCGTAGAGTCCCCTAGCGGGGGCTACAATGAGCAGTTCTTC. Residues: CASSVESPSGGYNEQFF. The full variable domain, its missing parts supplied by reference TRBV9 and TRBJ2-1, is DSGVTQTPKHLITATGQRVTLRCSPRSGDLSVYWYQQSLDQGLQFLIQYYNGEERAKGNILERFSAQQFPDLHSELNLSSLELGDSALYFCASSVESPSGGYNEQFFGPGTRLTVL.

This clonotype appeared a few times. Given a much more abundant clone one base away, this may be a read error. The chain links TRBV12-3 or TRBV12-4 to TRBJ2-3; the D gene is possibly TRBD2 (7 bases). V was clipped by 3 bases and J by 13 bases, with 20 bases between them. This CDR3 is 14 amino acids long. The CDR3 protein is CASSFGGAADVEYF. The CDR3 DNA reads TGTGCCAGCAGTTTTGGGGGGGCCGCAGATGTGGAGTATTTT.

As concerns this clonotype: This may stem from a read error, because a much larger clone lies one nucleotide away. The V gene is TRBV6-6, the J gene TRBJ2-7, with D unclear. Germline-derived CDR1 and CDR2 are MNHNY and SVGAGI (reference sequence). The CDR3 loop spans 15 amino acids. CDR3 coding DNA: TGTGCCGGCAGTTACTCCGACAAGAGCTCCTACGAGCAGTACTTC. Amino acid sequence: CAGSYSDKSSYEQYF.

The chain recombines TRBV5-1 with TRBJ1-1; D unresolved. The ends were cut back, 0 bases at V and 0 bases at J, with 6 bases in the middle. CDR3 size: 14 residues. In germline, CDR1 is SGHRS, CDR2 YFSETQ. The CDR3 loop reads CASSLDVMNTEAFF. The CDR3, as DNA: TGCGCCAGCAGCTTGGATGTGATGAACACTGAAGCTTTCTTT.

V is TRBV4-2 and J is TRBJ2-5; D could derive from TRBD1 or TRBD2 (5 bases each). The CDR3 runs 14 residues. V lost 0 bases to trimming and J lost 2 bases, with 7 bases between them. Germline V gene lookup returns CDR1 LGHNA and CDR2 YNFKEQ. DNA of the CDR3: TGTGCCAGCAGCCAAGATTGGGGGCAAGAGACCCAGTACTTC. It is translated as CASSQDWGQETQYF.

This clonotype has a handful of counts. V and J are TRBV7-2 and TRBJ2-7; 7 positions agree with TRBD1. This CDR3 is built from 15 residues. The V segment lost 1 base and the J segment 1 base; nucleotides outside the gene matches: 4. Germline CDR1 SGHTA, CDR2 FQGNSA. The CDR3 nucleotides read TGTGCCAGCAGCTTAGGCCCGACAGGGTCCTACGAGCAGTACTTC. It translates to CASSLGPTGSYEQYF.

The CDR3 coding sequence is TGTGCCAGCAGCGTAGATGTCAACCTCAAAAACATTCAGTACTTC. Translating gives CASSVDVNLKNIQYF. This chain joins TRBV9 and TRBJ2-4, with D hard to call. The CDR3 is 15 amino acids. Germline V gene data show CDR1 as SGDLS and CDR2 as YYNGEE. With 0 bases removed from V and 3 bases from J, the gap between germline ends came to 10 bases.

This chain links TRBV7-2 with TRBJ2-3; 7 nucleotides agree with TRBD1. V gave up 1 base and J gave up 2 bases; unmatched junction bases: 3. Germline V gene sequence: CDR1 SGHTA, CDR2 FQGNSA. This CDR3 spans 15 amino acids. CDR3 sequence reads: CASSLGQGDTDTQYF. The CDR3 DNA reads TGTGCCAGCAGCTTAGGGCAGGGGGACACAGATACGCAGTATTTT.

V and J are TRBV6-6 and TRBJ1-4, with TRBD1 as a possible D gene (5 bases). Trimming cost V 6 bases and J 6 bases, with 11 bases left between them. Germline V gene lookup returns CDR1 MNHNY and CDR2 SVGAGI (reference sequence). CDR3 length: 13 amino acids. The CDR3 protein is CASRGQGDEKLFF. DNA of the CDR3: TGTGCCAGCAGGGGCCAAGGGGATGAAAAACTGTTTTTT.

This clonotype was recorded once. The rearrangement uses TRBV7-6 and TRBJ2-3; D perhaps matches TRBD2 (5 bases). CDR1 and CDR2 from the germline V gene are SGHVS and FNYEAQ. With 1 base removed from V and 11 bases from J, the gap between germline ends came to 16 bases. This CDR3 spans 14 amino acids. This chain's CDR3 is CASSLEGVRGRQYF. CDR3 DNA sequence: TGTGCCAGCAGCTTAGAAGGCGTTCGAGGGAGGCAGTATTTT.

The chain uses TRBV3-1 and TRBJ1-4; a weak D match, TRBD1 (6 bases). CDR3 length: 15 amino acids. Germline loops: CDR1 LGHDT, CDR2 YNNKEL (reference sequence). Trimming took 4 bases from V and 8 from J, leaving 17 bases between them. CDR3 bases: TGTGCCAGCAGCCCCCCGGGCGTCCAGGGGGAAAAACTGTTTTTT. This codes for CASSPPGVQGEKLFF.

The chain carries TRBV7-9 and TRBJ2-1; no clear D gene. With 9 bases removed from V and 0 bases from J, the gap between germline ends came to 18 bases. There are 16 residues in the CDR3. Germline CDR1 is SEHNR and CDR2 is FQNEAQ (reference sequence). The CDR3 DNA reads TGTGCCAGTAGTGAGTTCCGACTCAGCTCCTACAATGAGCAGTTCTTC. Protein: CASSEFRLSSYNEQFF.

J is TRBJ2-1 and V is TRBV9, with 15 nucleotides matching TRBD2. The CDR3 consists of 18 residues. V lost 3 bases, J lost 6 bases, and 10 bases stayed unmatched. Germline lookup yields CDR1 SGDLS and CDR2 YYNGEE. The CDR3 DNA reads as TGTGCCAGCAGCGCTGGACTAGCGGGGGGGCTCGGAGTCAATGAGCAGTTCTTC. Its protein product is CASSAGLAGGLGVNEQFF.

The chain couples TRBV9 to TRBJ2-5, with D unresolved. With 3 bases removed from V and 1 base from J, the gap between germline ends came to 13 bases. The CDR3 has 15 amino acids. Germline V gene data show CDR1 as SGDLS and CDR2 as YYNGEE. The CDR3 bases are TGTGCCAGCAGCGAGCCAAAGACGGGCCAAGAGACCCAGTACTTC. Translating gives CASSEPKTGQETQYF.

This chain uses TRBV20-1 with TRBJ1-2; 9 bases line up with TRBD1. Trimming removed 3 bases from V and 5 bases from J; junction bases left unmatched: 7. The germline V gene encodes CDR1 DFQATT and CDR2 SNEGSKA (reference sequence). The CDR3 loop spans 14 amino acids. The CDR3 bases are TGCAGTGCTAGTTTGGACAGGGGTCGATATGGCTACACCTTC. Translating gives CSASLDRGRYGYTF.

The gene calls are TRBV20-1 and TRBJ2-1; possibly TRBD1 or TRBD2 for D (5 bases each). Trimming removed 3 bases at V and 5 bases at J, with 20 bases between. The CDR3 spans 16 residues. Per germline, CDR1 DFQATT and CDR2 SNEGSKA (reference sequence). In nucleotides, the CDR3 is TGCAGTGCTAGGGGGGAGACGCGAGGTTGGAACAATGAGCAGTTCTTC. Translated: CSARGETRGWNNEQFF.

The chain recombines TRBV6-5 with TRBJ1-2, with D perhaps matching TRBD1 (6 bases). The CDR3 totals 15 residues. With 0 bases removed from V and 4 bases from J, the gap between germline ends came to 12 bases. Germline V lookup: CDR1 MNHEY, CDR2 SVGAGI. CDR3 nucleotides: TGTGCCAGCAGTTACTCGGGGAACAGGGTCTATGGCTACACCTTC. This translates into CASSYSGNRVYGYTF.

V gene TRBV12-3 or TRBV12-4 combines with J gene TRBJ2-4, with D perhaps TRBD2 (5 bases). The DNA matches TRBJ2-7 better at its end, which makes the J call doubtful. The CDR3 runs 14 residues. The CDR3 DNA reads TGTGCCAGCAGTGTGCAGTCTCGGGGTTACGAGCAGTACTTC. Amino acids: CASSVQSRGYEQYF.